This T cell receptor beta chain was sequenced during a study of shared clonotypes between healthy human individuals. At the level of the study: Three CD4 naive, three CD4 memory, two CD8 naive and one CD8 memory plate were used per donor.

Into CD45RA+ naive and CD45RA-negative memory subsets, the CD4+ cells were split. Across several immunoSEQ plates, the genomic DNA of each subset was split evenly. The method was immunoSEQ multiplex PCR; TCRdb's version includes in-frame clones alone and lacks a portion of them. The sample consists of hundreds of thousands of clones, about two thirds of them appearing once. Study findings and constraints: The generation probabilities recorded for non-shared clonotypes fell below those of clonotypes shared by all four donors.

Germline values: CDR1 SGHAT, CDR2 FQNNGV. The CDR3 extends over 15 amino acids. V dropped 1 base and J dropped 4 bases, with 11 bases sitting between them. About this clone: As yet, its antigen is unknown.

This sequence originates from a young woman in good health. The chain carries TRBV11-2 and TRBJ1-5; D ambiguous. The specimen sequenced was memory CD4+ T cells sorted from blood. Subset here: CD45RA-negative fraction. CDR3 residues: CASSLGAGLNQPQHF. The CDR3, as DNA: TGTGCCAGCAGCTTAGGGGCAGGCCTGAATCAGCCCCAGCATTTT.